Sequencing of this TCR beta chain was carried out in a study of blood T cell repertoires in COVID-19. This table comes from immunoSEQ multiplex PCR, and its TCRdb copy is limited to in-frame clones, with some not included. The sample has about 310,000 clones; around 91% are singletons. The ends lost 3 bases at V and 5 bases at J; junction bases unmatched: 10. The length of the CDR3 is 15 residues. Per germline, CDR1 DFQATT and CDR2 SNEGSKA (reference sequence). The gene calls are TRBV20-1 and TRBJ2-5; 9 bases agree with TRBD2. The TCR comes from a woman between 40 and 55 years old who had recovered from COVID-19. The sequenced sample was PBMCs or T cells enriched from blood (not recorded which). The CDR3, as DNA: TGCAGTGCTAGTATGGCGGGGGGGCTCGGGGAGACCCAGTACTTC. It translates to CSASMAGGLGETQYF.